This TCR beta chain was recovered during a study of T cells in Graves' hyperthyroidism and ophthalmopathy. In its sample, this clonotype was seen a few times. As yet, its antigen is unknown. Template material for amplifying TCR beta CDR3 regions consisted of RNA transcripts. Primed by the HTBI set, a first-round RT-PCR was run on the TCR CDR3. TCRdb redid the calling of the multiplex PCR reads with MiXCR, one entry per CDR3 protein. The repertoire consists of approximately 720,000 distinct CDR3 sequences, with about 19% occurring once and the leading ten covering 16%. Findings of the study overall: The authors' 13 V-J model separated ophthalmopathy from stable hyperthyroidism. The majority of expanded thyroid clonotypes above 0.001 also appeared in blood. The model predicted ophthalmopathy a median roughly 6.3 months before onset.

Exclusions: uncontrolled infection, other autoimmune disease, pregnancy, lactation. CDR1 SGDLS and CDR2 YYNGEE come from the germline V gene. The CDR3 contains 15 residues. V lost 0 bases and J lost 0, with 6 bases in between. The TCR was taken from a woman in her forties or fifties with Graves' hyperthyroidism that later progressed to Graves' ophthalmopathy. The source material was blood. The chain employs TRBV9 and TRBJ2-2, with D hard to call. Here the CDR3 reads CASSVGVANTGELFF. CDR3 sequence (DNA): TGTGCCAGCAGCGTAGGAGTCGCGAACACCGGGGAGCTGTTTTTT.